The subject of this entry is one TCR beta chain. Its specificity is not known. The sample belongs to a study of T cells in localized non-small cell lung cancer. Assay used: immunoSEQ multiplex PCR; TCRdb lists only in-frame clones, some missing. The sample holds approximately 25,000 clones; roughly 91% are singletons and the top ten take roughly 0.99%. Study-level points and caveats: One tumor region alone was sequenced, and heterogeneity therefore remains possible.

The source was peripheral blood, collected before any cancer treatment. The receptor was isolated from a woman aged 40-70 years with stage I lung adenocarcinoma.

The CDR3 coding sequence is TGTGCCAGCAGCTTAGAGACGGGGGAGGACACTGAAGCTTTCTTT. Its translation is CASSLETGEDTEAFF. The chain employs TRBV7-2 and TRBJ1-1; D is perhaps TRBD1 (5 bases). The CDR3 sequence is 15 residues long. The germline V gene has CDR1 SGHTA and CDR2 FQGNSA. Trimming left V 1 base short and J 3 bases short, with 12 bases between.